The clone carrying this TCR beta chain was seen at least ten times. Its antigen is not identified. The sample belongs to a study of T cells after yellow fever vaccination. MiXCR, run by TCRdb on the 5' RACE reads, gives a single entry per CDR3 protein. The data contain about 120,000 distinct CDR3 sequences, 7.2% of them singletons. Whole-study results and caveats: Clones that expanded after primary vaccination mostly reappeared after the booster (96% CD4, 80% to 90% CD8). Researchers cautioned that FACS-sorted repertoires could harbor abundant clonotypes contaminating from the bulk population.

With 4 bases clipped from V and 8 bases from J, the junction kept 10 bases outside the gene matches. Per the germline V gene, CDR1 is LGHNA and CDR2 is YSLEER. This CDR3 region has 14 residues. The chain has TRBV4-3 and TRBJ1-2, with 7 bases identical to TRBD1. This receptor was identified in a man aged 18 to 29 who received the YFV17D yellow fever vaccine. The specimen was CD4+ T cells sorted from PBMCs, collected around 45 days after the first yellow fever vaccination. The CDR3 DNA is TGCGCCAGCAGCCGACAGGGACCGGGCGGCGGCTACACCTTC. It encodes CASSRQGPGGGYTF.